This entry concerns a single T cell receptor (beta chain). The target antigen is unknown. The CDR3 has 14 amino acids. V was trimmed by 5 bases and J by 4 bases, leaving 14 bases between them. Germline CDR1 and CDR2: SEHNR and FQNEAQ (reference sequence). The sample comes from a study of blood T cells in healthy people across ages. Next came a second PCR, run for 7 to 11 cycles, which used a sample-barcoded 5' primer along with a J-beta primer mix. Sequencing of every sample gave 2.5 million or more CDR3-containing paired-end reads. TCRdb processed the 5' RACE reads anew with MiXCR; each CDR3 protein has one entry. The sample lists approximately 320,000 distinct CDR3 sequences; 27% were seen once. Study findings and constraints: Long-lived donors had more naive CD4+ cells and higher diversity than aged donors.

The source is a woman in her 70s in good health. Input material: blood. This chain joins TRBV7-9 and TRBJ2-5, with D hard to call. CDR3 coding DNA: TGTGCCAGCAGCCCAGTCAACAGAGGAGAGACCCAGTACTTC. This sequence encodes CASSPVNRGETQYF.